This T cell receptor (beta chain) derives from a study of shared clonotypes between healthy human individuals. At the level of the study: Every donor yielded three CD4 naive, three CD4 memory, two CD8 naive and one CD8 memory plate. General study results and limits: Estimated richness was generally greater in naive than memory subsets.

For sorted subsets, about 190 ng DNA per replicate equaled about 30,000 T cell genomes. TCRdb's copy holds only in-frame clones and misses some; the assay was immunoSEQ multiplex PCR. The sample holds 800,000 to 1,200,000 clones; around 78% are singletons and the top ten take under 0.6%. All the donors were Caucasian adults who lived in Nashville, Tennessee. V was cut by 2 bases and J by 5 bases, with 9 bases left in between. This CDR3 has 14 amino acids. Germline V gives CDR1 MNHEY, CDR2 SMNVEV (reference sequence). This clone was counted many times. Its antigen is not known. The TCR was taken from a man between 18 and 35 years old in good health. Some clones in this sample may be carry-over from other donors' samples. The chain combines TRBV27 with TRBJ2-2, with D possibly matching TRBD1 (5 bases). Sequencing was carried out using memory CD4+ T cells from PBMCs. Subset given: CD45RA-negative fraction. CDR3 bases: TGTGCCAGCAGTTTAAACAGGTTTACCGGGGAGCTGTTTTTT. It translates to CASSLNRFTGELFF.